Shown below are 27 T cell receptor beta chains from a single sample sequenced in a study of blood T cell repertoires in COVID-19. Profiling relied on immunoSEQ multiplex PCR, and the TCRdb table lists in-frame clones only, not all of them. Among roughly 350,000 clones listed, about 85% were seen once. The sequencing input was peripheral blood. The source is a woman under 30 with acute or convalescent COVID-19.

The genes are TRBV2 and TRBJ1-1; tentatively, D is TRBD1 (5 bases). CDR1 is SNHLY, CDR2 FYNNEI, per germline. CDR3 length: 16 residues. Trimming stripped 5 bases from V and 0 bases from J, with 16 bases between. CDR3 bases: TGTGCCAGCAGTTTAGGGGTTTCGCTTATGAACACTGAAGCTTTCTTT. It specifies CASSLGVSLMNTEAFF.

The J gene is TRBJ1-5, the V gene TRBV2; no reliable D call. Per germline, CDR1 SNHLY and CDR2 FYNNEI. V was pared by 5 bases and J by 0 bases, with 11 bases between. The CDR3 has 15 residues. The chain's CDR3 is CASSYWEYSNQPQHF. Here the CDR3 DNA reads TGTGCCAGCAGTTATTGGGAGTATAGCAATCAGCCCCAGCATTTT.

The V and J genes are TRBV11-2 and TRBJ2-1; 10 bases are shared with TRBD2. Germline V gene sequence: CDR1 SGHAT, CDR2 FQNNGV. V lost 5 bases to trimming and J lost 10 bases; unmatched junction nucleotides: 20. The length of the CDR3 is 18 residues. The CDR3 DNA is TGTGCCAGCAGCCGAATCCCCACCGGGCTAGCGGGAGTGGGGGAGCAGTTCTTC. This codes for CASSRIPTGLAGVGEQFF.

CDR3 coding DNA: TGTGCCAGCAGCGGGGACAGGGAGGTATACGAGCAGTACTTC. This sequence encodes CASSGDREVYEQYF. The chain employs TRBV5-6 and TRBJ2-7; 9 bases line up with TRBD1. This CDR3 comprises 14 residues. Trimming removed 4 bases from V and 4 bases from J; junction bases left unmatched: 6. From germline, CDR1 is SGHDT and CDR2 YYEEEE.

V gene TRBV12-3 or TRBV12-4 combines with J gene TRBJ1-1; D gene unclear. This CDR3 is built from 13 residues. V lost 5 bases and J 2 bases, leaving 9 bases between the germline ends. The chain's CDR3 is CASSLKLNTEAFF. CDR3 DNA sequence: TGTGCCAGCAGTCTAAAGCTAAACACTGAAGCTTTCTTT.

The genes are TRBV19 and TRBJ1-3, with 10 bases identical to TRBD1. The length of the CDR3 is 15 residues. The V and J ends lost 6 bases and 8 bases, in that order; junction bases with no gene match: 10. The germline gives CDR1 LNHDA, CDR2 SQIVND (reference sequence). The DNA for the CDR3 is TGTGCCAGTAGGAGGGACAGGGGCGCCGCAGACACCATATATTTT. It yields the protein CASRRDRGAADTIYF.

The chain couples TRBV11-3 to TRBJ2-3, with TRBD2 identical over 8 bases. Germline V gene sequence: CDR1 SGHNT, CDR2 YENEEA. The CDR3 has 15 residues. The trim removed 5 bases at V and 2 bases at J, leaving 6 bases unmatched. The CDR3 protein is CASSPGTSSTDTQYF. In DNA form, the CDR3 reads TGTGCCAGCAGCCCCGGGACTAGTTCCACAGATACGCAGTATTTT.

J is TRBJ2-7 and V is TRBV6-6, with a tentative D call TRBD1 (5 bases). V was pared by 2 bases and J by 2 bases, with 16 bases between. CDR3 size: 16 residues. The germline CDR1 and CDR2 sequences are MNHNY and SVGAGI (reference sequence). The CDR3 protein is CASSYQGTPNPYEQYF. As DNA, the CDR3 is TGTGCCAGCAGTTACCAGGGAACGCCTAATCCCTACGAGCAGTACTTC.

This chain joins TRBV5-1 and TRBJ2-3, with TRBD2 matching 10 bases. J lost 11 bases, V lost 4 bases, and 4 bases had no gene match. CDR1 is SGHRS and CDR2 is YFSETQ in the germline V gene. The CDR3 is 12 residues long. CDR3 sequence: CASSRGLAEQYF. For the CDR3, the DNA is TGCGCCAGCAGCCGAGGACTAGCGGAGCAGTATTTT.

Remarks on this clone: Additional DNA sequences in this sample encode the identical CDR3. This sequence joins TRBV18 and TRBJ1-3, with a possible D match to TRBD1 (5 bases). V lost 3 bases, J lost 2 bases, and 11 bases lay in between. The CDR3 is made up of 15 amino acids. Germline V lookup: CDR1 KGHSH, CDR2 LQKENI. The CDR3 loop reads CASSPGQGPGNTIYF. CDR3 DNA sequence: TGTGCCAGCTCACCCGGTCAGGGCCCTGGAAACACCATATATTTT. Variable domain in full (rest from reference TRBV18 and TRBJ1-3): NAGVMQNPRHLVRRRGQEARLRCSPMKGHSHVYWYRQLPEEGLKFMVYLQKENIIDESGMPKERFSAEFPKEGPSILRIQQVVRGDSAAYFCASSPGQGPGNTIYFGEGSWLTVV.

The gene calls are TRBV27 and TRBJ1-6; D not certain. This CDR3 has 17 residues. Germline V CDR1 and CDR2: MNHEY, SMNVEV (reference sequence). V lost 2 bases and J lost 0, with 11 bases in between. The CDR3 nucleotides are TGTGCCAGCAGTTTACTTGGAGAGCCCTCCTATAATTCACCCCTCCACTTT. Translating gives CASSLLGEPSYNSPLHF.

The genes are TRBV28 and TRBJ1-5; 9 bases fit TRBD1. Losses at the gene ends were 4 bases for V and 6 bases for J; bases not matched to a gene: 7. Looked up from germline, CDR1 is MDHEN and CDR2 is SYDVKM. This CDR3 has 15 residues. This chain's CDR3 is CASSSGQGQRQPQHF. Written as DNA, the CDR3 is TGTGCCAGCAGTTCGGGACAGGGCCAGCGTCAGCCCCAGCATTTT.

The CDR3 loop is CAISGEVGTQYF. The CDR3 region has the DNA TGTGCCATCAGTGGCGAGGTTGGGACCCAGTACTTC. The rearrangement links TRBV10-3 to TRBJ2-5; D unclear. The CDR3 covers 12 residues. Trimming pared 4 bases from V and 7 bases from J, leaving 10 bases between. CDR1 and CDR2 from the germline V gene are ENHRY and SYGVKD.

V is TRBV19 and J is TRBJ1-3; the D is unclear. This CDR3 contains 12 residues. CDR1 and CDR2 (germline): LNHDA, SQIVND (reference sequence). V dropped 8 bases and J dropped 2 bases, with 7 bases sitting between them. CDR3 nucleotide sequence: TGTGCCAGTTTGGAGGCTGGAAACACCATATATTTT. Its translation is CASLEAGNTIYF.

The chain recombines TRBV20-1 with TRBJ1-1, with TRBD1 as a possible D gene (6 bases). Germline V gene data show CDR1 as DFQATT and CDR2 as SNEGSKA (reference sequence). Trimming cost V 3 bases and J 8 bases, with 13 bases left between them. The CDR3 contains 12 residues. The CDR3 DNA reads as TGCAGTGCTAGTCCCGAGGGGGAAGAAGCTTTCTTT. Translating gives CSASPEGEEAFF.

This clone showed up just a few times. In the same sample, other DNA sequences code for this CDR3. This chain joins TRBV27 and TRBJ2-7, with D hard to call. The CDR3 has 13 amino acids. CDR1 is MNHEY and CDR2 is SMNVEV in the germline V gene (reference sequence). Deletions cut 1 base from V and 3 bases from J, with 7 bases between. In DNA, the CDR3 is TGTGCCAGCAGTTTATTCCGAGGCTACGAGCAGTACTTC. Encoded protein: CASSLFRGYEQYF.

The chain employs TRBV5-6 and TRBJ2-7, with 7 bases identical to TRBD1. V shed 0 bases and J 5 bases; nucleotides not matched to a gene: 2. The CDR3 has 13 amino acids. Germline assignment: CDR1 SGHDT and CDR2 YYEEEE. Here the CDR3 reads CASSLGDSDEQYF. CDR3 nucleotides: TGTGCCAGCAGCTTGGGGGACAGTGACGAGCAGTACTTC. Together with reference TRBV5-6 and TRBJ2-7, the CDR3 gives the full variable domain: DAGVTQSPTHLIKTRGQQVTLRCSPKSGHDTVSWYQQALGQGPQFIFQYYEEEERQRGNFPDRFSGHQFPNYSSELNVNALLLGDSALYLCASSLGDSDEQYFGPGTRLTVT.

This clone was seen at least ten times. The V and J genes are TRBV12-3 or TRBV12-4 and TRBJ2-1; D possibly corresponds to TRBD1 (6 bases). The ends were cut back, 6 bases at V and 8 bases at J, with 11 bases in the middle. The CDR3 is 12 amino acids. Here the CDR3 reads CASSQQGYEQFF. CDR3 DNA: TGTGCCAGCAGCCAACAGGGCTATGAGCAGTTCTTC.

The chain has TRBV2 and TRBJ2-4; possibly TRBD1 for D (5 bases). V lost 6 bases, J lost 3 bases, and 15 bases lay in between. This CDR3 region has 15 residues. The germline gives CDR1 SNHLY, CDR2 FYNNEI. This chain's CDR3 is CASRPGQGNKNIQYF. CDR3 in DNA: TGTGCCAGCAGACCCGGGCAGGGCAACAAAAACATTCAGTACTTC.

The V call is TRBV27, the J call TRBJ1-2; D possibly corresponds to TRBD1 (5 bases). The V end was cut by 4 bases, the J end by 4 bases, with 13 bases between. CDR3 size: 14 residues. The germline gives CDR1 MNHEY, CDR2 SMNVEV (reference sequence). The CDR3 protein is CASSWARGGYGYTF. In DNA, the CDR3 is TGTGCCAGCAGTTGGGCCCGGGGGGGCTATGGCTACACCTTC.

The J gene is TRBJ2-1, the V gene TRBV5-1; weak D call: TRBD2 (5 bases). The CDR3 is 15 residues long. The germline V gene encodes CDR1 SGHRS and CDR2 YFSETQ. V was trimmed by 4 bases and J by 4 bases, leaving 15 bases between them. Here the CDR3 DNA reads TGCGCCAGCAGCCCCGGGGTGGGCGGGTACAATGAGCAGTTCTTC. This translates into CASSPGVGGYNEQFF.

This clone was picked up one time. The chain carries TRBV10-3 and TRBJ2-1; TRBD2 is a possible D gene (6 bases). Germline V gene data show CDR1 as ENHRY and CDR2 as SYGVKD. The CDR3 is made up of 18 amino acids. Trimming cost V 0 bases and J 3 bases, with 18 bases left between them. The DNA for the CDR3 is TGTGCCATCAGTGAGTCGGTGAGAGTAGCGGCCGACTACAATGAGCAGTTCTTC. It translates to CAISESVRVAADYNEQFF.

The table lists this clone with a count of one. The chain recombines TRBV12-2 with TRBJ2-2; the table's TRBD2 call for D was not verified on the DNA. TRBV12-2 is a pseudogene segment. This CDR3 spans 16 amino acids. This CDR3 reads CASRFLSDSNTGELFF. The CDR3 DNA reads as TGTGCAAGTCGCTTTTTATCGGACTCGAACACCGGGGAGCTGTTTTTT.

This rearrangement joins TRBV7-2 to TRBJ2-1; the match to TRBD2 covers 7 bases. Germline V gene data show CDR1 as SGHTA and CDR2 as FQGNSA. This CDR3 region has 17 residues. Trimming removed 4 bases from V and 5 bases from J; junction bases left unmatched: 14. The chain's CDR3 is CASSSWTDRAGNNEQFF. In DNA, the CDR3 is TGTGCCAGCAGCTCCTGGACTGATCGAGCGGGGAACAATGAGCAGTTCTTC.

A word on this clone: This sample also contains other DNA sequences that code for the same CDR3. This rearrangement joins TRBV7-8 to TRBJ1-5; no definite D call. Germline CDR1 is SGHVS and CDR2 is FQNEAQ. The CDR3 is 14 residues long. Trimming removed 8 bases at V and 2 bases at J, with 13 bases between. This CDR3 is CASSLGGGNQPQHF. DNA for the CDR3: TGTGCCAGCTCCTTGGGCGGGGGCAATCAGCCCCAGCATTTT.

The V and J genes are TRBV6-5 and TRBJ2-1, with no clear D. Between the trimmed V and J ends, which lost 6 bases and 0 bases, there was a span of 9 bases. CDR1 MNHEY and CDR2 SVGAGI come from the germline V gene. This CDR3 contains 14 residues. The CDR3 loop reads CASSQMASYNEQFF. DNA of the CDR3: TGTGCCAGCAGCCAAATGGCCTCCTACAATGAGCAGTTCTTC.

CDR3 in DNA: TGTGCCAGCAGCTTAGGTGTGGAGGCACAGAGCTCCTACGAGCAGTACTTC. Its translation is CASSLGVEAQSSYEQYF. The gene calls are TRBV7-9 and TRBJ2-7; D might be TRBD2 (5 bases). Germline CDR1 reads SEHNR; CDR2 reads FQNEAQ (reference sequence). This CDR3 contains 17 residues. The V and J ends lost 1 base and 0 bases respectively, with 16 bases between them.